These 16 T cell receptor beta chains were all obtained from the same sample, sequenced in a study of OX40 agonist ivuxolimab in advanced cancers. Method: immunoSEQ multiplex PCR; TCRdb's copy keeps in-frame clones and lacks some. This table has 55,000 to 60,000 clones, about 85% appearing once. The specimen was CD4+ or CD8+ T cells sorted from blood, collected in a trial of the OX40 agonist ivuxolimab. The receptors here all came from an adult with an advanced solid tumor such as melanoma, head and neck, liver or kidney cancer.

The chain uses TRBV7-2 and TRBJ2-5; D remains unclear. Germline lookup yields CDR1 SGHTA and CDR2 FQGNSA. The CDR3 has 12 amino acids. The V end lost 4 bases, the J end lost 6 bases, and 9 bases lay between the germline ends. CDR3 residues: CASSSGRKTQYF. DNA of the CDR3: TGTGCCAGCAGCTCTGGCCGGAAGACCCAGTACTTC. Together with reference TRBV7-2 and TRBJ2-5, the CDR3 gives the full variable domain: GAGVSQSPSNKVTEKGKDVELRCDPISGHTALYWYRQSLGQGLEFLIYFQGNSAPDKSGLPSDRFSAERTGGSVSTLTIQRTQQEDSAVYLCASSSGRKTQYFGPGTRLLVL.

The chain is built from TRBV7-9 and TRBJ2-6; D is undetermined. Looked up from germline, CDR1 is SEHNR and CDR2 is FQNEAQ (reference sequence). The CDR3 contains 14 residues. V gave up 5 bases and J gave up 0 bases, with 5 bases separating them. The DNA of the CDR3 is TGTGCCAGCAGCGACAACTCTGGGGCCAACGTCCTGACTTTC. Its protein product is CASSDNSGANVLTF.

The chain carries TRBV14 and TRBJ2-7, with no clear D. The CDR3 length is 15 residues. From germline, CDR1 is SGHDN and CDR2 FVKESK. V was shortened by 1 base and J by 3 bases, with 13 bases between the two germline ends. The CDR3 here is CASSQVGMGDYEQYF. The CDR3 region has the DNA TGTGCCAGCAGCCAAGTGGGGATGGGCGACTACGAGCAGTACTTC. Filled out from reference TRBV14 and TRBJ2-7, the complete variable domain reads EAGVTQFPSHSVIEKGQTVTLRCDPISGHDNLYWYRRVMGKEIKFLLHFVKESKQDESGMPNNRFLAERTGGTYSTLKVQPAELEDSGVYFCASSQVGMGDYEQYFGPGTRLTVT.

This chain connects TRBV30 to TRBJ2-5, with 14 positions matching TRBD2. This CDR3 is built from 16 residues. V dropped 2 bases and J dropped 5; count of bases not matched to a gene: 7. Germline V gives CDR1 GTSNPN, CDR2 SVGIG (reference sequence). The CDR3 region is CAWSSGLAGGLETQYF. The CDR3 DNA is TGTGCCTGGAGTTCTGGACTAGCGGGGGGTTTGGAGACCCAGTACTTC. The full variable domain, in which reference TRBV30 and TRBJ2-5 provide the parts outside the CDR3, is SQTIHQWPATLVQPVGSPLSLECTVEGTSNPNLYWYRQAAGRGLQLLFYSVGIGQISSEVPQNLSASRPQDRQFILSSKKLLLSDSGFYLCAWSSGLAGGLETQYFGPGTRLLVL.

The CDR3 DNA reads as TGTGCCAGCAGTGGGTCTCGAGGCTCCTACAATGAGCAGTTCTTC. Residues: CASSGSRGSYNEQFF. This sequence joins TRBV2 and TRBJ2-1; D is unclear. CDR3 length: 15 amino acids. Trimming removed 4 bases from V and 0 bases from J, with 10 bases in between. CDR1 and CDR2 (germline): SNHLY, FYNNEI.

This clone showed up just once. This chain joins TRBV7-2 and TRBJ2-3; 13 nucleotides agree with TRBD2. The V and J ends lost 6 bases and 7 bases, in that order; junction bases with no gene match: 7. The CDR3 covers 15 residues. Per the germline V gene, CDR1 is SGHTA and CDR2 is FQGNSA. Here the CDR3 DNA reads TGTGCCAGCAGTCTGAGACTAGCGGGGGGCCATACGCAGTATTTT. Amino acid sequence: CASSLRLAGGHTQYF.

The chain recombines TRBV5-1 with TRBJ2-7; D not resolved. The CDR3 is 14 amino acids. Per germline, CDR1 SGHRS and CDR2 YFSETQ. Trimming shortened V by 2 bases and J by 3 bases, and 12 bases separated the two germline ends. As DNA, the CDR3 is TGCGCCAGCAGCTTCCGGACGGAAGACTACGAGCAGTACTTC. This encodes CASSFRTEDYEQYF.

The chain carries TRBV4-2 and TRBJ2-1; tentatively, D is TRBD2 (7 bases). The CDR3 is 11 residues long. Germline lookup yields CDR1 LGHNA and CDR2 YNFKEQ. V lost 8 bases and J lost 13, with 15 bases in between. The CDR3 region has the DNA TGTGCCAGCCAGTCCGGGGGGCCCCAGTTCTTC. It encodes CASQSGGPQFF.

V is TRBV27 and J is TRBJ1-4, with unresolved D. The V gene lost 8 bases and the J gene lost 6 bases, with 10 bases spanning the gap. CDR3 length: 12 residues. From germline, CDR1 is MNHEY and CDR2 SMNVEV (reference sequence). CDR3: CASWGLDEKLFF. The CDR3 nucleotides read TGTGCCAGCTGGGGTTTAGATGAAAAACTGTTTTTT.

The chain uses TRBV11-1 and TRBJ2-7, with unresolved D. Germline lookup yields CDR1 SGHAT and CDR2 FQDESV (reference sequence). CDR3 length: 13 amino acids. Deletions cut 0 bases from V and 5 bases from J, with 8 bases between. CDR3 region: CASSLARTNEQYF. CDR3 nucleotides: TGTGCCAGCAGCTTAGCGCGCACTAACGAGCAGTACTTC.

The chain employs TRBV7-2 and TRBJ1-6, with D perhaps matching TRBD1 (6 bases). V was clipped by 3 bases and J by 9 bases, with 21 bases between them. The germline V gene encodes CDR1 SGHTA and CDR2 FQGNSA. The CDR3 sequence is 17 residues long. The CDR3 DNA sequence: TGTGCCAGCAGCTTTAGGGGGGTTCGGAGGGGTGGTTCACCCCTCCACTTT. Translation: CASSFRGVRRGGSPLHF.

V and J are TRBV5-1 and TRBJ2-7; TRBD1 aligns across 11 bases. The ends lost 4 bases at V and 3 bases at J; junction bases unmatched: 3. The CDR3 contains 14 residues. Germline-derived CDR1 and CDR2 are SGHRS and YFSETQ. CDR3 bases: TGCGCCAGCAGCCAAGGGACAGGGGGCTACGAGCAGTACTTC. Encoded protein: CASSQGTGGYEQYF.

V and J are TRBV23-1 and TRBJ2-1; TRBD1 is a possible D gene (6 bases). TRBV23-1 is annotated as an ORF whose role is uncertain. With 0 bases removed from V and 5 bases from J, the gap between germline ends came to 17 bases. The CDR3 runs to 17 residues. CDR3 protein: CASSQSLGRQDHNEQFF. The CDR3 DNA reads TGCGCCAGCAGTCAATCACTGGGGCGACAGGACCACAATGAGCAGTTCTTC.

The CDR3 reads CASKALGREGLGQKLFF. In DNA form, the CDR3 reads TGTGCCAGTAAGGCCCTCGGACGGGAGGGCCTTGGGCAAAAACTGTTTTTT. This chain connects TRBV19 to TRBJ1-4; D uncertain. The length of the CDR3 is 17 residues. V was pared by 7 bases and J by 9 bases, with 27 bases between. CDR1 and CDR2 from the germline V gene are LNHDA and SQIVND (reference sequence).

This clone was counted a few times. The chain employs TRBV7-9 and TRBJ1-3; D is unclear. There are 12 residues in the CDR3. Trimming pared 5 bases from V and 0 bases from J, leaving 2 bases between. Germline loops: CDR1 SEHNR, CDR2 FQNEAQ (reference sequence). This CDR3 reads CASSGSGNTIYF. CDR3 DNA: TGTGCCAGCAGCGGCTCTGGAAACACCATATATTTT.

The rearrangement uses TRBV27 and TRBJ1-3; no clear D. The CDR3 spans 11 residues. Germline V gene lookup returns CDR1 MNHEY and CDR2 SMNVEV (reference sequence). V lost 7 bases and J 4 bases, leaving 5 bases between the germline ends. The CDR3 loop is CASMRGNTIYF. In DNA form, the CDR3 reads TGTGCCAGCATGAGGGGAAACACCATATATTTT.